This TCR beta chain appears in the sequencing data of a study of spatial heterogeneity in lung cancer. This clonotype occurred many times. The antigen remains undetermined. Germline CDR1 is SGHVS and CDR2 is FNYEAQ. The CDR3 extends over 15 amino acids. V lost 2 bases and J 1 base, leaving 10 bases between the germline ends. The study, taken as a whole, reports: Nonsynonymous mutations, ubiquitous and regional, were tracked respectively by counts of ubiquitous and regional expanded TCRs. In tumors, expanded intratumoral alpha and beta TCR counts tracked mutation counts.

From the 5' RACE reads, TCRdb called clonotypes with MiXCR, one entry per CDR3 protein. Of 5,000 to 6,000 distinct CDR3 sequences listed, under 15% were seen once; the top ten hold 15%. This sample's time point: sample taken at primary tumor resection. This chain uses TRBV7-6 with TRBJ2-3; no firm D call. Sample: lung tumor tissue, taken at surgery. The clonotype was recovered from a female donor with early-stage non-small cell lung cancer. The CDR3, as DNA: TGTGCCAGCAGCTTAAGAGTAGTTGGCACAGATACGCAGTATTTT. Translation gives CASSLRVVGTDTQYF. The complete variable domain, with remaining parts taken from reference TRBV7-6 and TRBJ2-3, reads GAGVSQSPRYKVTKRGQDVALRCDPISGHVSLYWYRQALGQGPEFLTYFNYEAQQDKSGLPNDRFSAERPEGSISTLTIQRTEQRDSAMYRCASSLRVVGTDTQYFGPGTRLTVL.